One sample yielded the 6 T cell receptor beta chains listed below, sequenced in a study of T cell responses to AZD1222 COVID-19 vaccine. Here immunoSEQ multiplex PCR was the method, and the copy in TCRdb shows in-frame clones only, minus some. Of 60,000 or so clones listed, 80% to 90% are singletons. The material sequenced was peripheral blood, taken on day 0 of AZD1222 vaccination. The receptor set was obtained from an adult in good health.

This clone was found once. V and J are TRBV4-3 and TRBJ1-2, with TRBD1 as a possible D gene (5 bases). Between the trimmed V and J ends, which lost 3 bases and 2 bases, there was a span of 16 bases. Per germline, CDR1 LGHNA and CDR2 YSLEER. The CDR3 is 16 residues long. For the CDR3, the DNA is TGCGCCAGCAGCCAGGCCCCGGGACCGATAAACTATGGCTACACCTTC. This sequence encodes CASSQAPGPINYGYTF.

The chain links TRBV11-2 to TRBJ1-1; a weak D match, TRBD1 (5 bases). CDR3 size: 12 residues. V was cut by 2 bases and J by 6 bases, with 7 bases left in between. CDR1 SGHAT and CDR2 FQNNGV come from the germline V gene. CDR3 amino acids: CASSLRGAEAFF. CDR3 coding DNA: TGTGCCAGCAGCTTACGGGGGGCTGAAGCTTTCTTT.

V gene TRBV27 combines with J gene TRBJ1-5, with D possibly being TRBD1 (6 bases). From germline, CDR1 is MNHEY and CDR2 SMNVEV (reference sequence). The V gene lost 0 bases and the J gene lost 1 base, with 13 bases spanning the gap. The CDR3 is 17 amino acids. The CDR3 nucleotides read TGTGCCAGCAGTTTATCGATGGACAGAAGAAGCAATCAGCCCCAGCATTTT. Protein: CASSLSMDRRSNQPQHF.

V and J are TRBV5-1 and TRBJ2-1, with D unresolved. Germline-derived CDR1 and CDR2 are SGHRS and YFSETQ. The CDR3 runs to 14 residues. V was shortened by 0 bases and J by 3 bases, with 7 bases between the two germline ends. The CDR3 DNA sequence: TGCGCCAGCAGCTTGGAGAAGGGCTACAATGAGCAGTTCTTC. It is translated as CASSLEKGYNEQFF.

The V gene is TRBV28, the J gene TRBJ2-2, with TRBD2 as a possible D gene (5 bases). The CDR3 spans 16 residues. Germline loops: CDR1 MDHEN, CDR2 SYDVKM. V was shortened by 3 bases and J by 0 bases, with 11 bases between the two germline ends. The DNA of the CDR3 is TGTGCCAGCAGTTTGTGGGGAGTCTCGAACACCGGGGAGCTGTTTTTT. This encodes CASSLWGVSNTGELFF.

With respect to this clone: Different DNA sequences within this sample yield the same CDR3. V and J are TRBV27 and TRBJ1-1, with a possible D match to TRBD1 (5 bases). Trimming cost V 6 bases and J 1 base, with 12 bases left between them. There are 14 residues in the CDR3. Germline V gives CDR1 MNHEY, CDR2 SMNVEV (reference sequence). CDR3 DNA sequence: TGTGCCAGCAGACCCGACAGCCAGAACACTGAAGCTTTCTTT. Protein: CASRPDSQNTEAFF.